This T cell receptor beta chain was observed in a study of cytomegalovirus exposure and HLA in healthy donors. The repertoire was sequenced with immunoSEQ multiplex PCR; TCRdb's copy has only in-frame clones and lacks some. The profile shows more than 110,000 clones, 70% to 90% of them singletons. Points on this clone: Antigen unknown.

Findings and limits, study-wide: For most TCR sequences rarity was the rule, although some public TCRs occurred in many donors. A list of approximately 150 TCR beta chains associated with cytomegalovirus was given.

The receptor was isolated from a woman in her 30s in good health and CMV-seronegative. Sequencing input: PBMCs.

CDR3 sequence: CASSQDRTGVNTEAFF. CDR3 nucleotides: TGCGCCAGCAGCCAAGATAGGACAGGAGTGAACACTGAAGCTTTCTTT. The chain carries TRBV4-1 and TRBJ1-1; 7 positions match TRBD1. Germline assignment: CDR1 MGHRA and CDR2 YSYEKL. The V gene end was trimmed by 0 bases and the J gene end by 0 bases; junction bases not matched to a gene: 4. CDR3 length equals 16 residues.